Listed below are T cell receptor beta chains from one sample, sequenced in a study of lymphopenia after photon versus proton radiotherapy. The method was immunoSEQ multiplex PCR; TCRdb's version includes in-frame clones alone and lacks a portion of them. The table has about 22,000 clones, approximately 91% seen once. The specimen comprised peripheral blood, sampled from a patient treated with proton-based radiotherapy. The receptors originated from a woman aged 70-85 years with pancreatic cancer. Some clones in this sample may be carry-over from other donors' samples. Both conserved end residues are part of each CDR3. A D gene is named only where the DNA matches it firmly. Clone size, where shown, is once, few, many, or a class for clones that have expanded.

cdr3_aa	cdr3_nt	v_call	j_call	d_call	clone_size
CASSSSEAGATDTQYF	TGTGCCAGCAGTTCCAGCGAAGCGGGAGCGACAGATACGCAGTATTTT	TRBV28	TRBJ2-3	TRBD2	NA
CASSQTGGSSPLHF	TGTGCCAGCAGCCAGACAGGGGGAAGTTCACCCCTCCACTTT	TRBV11-2	TRBJ1-6	TRBD1	NA
CASSYRLVSYEQYF	TGTGCCAGCAGCTACCGACTAGTTTCCTACGAGCAGTACTTC	TRBV7-2	TRBJ2-7	NA	NA
CSVAGVTSYEQYF	TGCAGCGTTGCAGGTGTGACCTCCTACGAGCAGTACTTC	TRBV29-1	TRBJ2-7	NA	once
CASSQDRAGYQPQHF	TGTGCCAGCAGCCAAGATCGCGCGGGGTATCAGCCCCAGCATTTT	TRBV14	TRBJ1-5	NA	NA
CASSGDRGPPTEAFF	TGTGCCAGCAGTGGAGACAGGGGGCCTCCCACTGAAGCTTTCTTT	TRBV6-5	TRBJ1-1	TRBD1	NA
CASSTAGATYEQYF	TGTGCCAGCAGTACAGCGGGAGCGACCTACGAGCAGTACTTC	TRBV28	TRBJ2-7	TRBD2	NA
CASSLGLEDTQYF	TGTGCCAGCAGCTTAGGCCTAGAGGATACGCAGTATTTT	TRBV11-3	TRBJ2-3	NA	few
CASGRTGTNEKLFF	TGTGCCAGCGGCCGGACAGGGACTAATGAAAAACTGTTTTTT	TRBV27	TRBJ1-4	TRBD1	NA
CASSAPGGVYNEQFF	TGTGCCAGCAGCGCCCCGGGGGGGGTTTACAATGAGCAGTTCTTC	TRBV9	TRBJ2-1	TRBD2	NA
CASSRERQAAYEQYF	TGCGCCAGCAGCCGAGAAAGACAGGCCGCCTACGAGCAGTACTTC	TRBV4-1	TRBJ2-7	NA	NA
CASSQSGRLINEKLFF	TGTGCCAGCAGCCAATCGGGGCGACTTATTAATGAAAAACTGTTTTTT	TRBV16	TRBJ1-4	NA	NA
CASSRDRVEAFF	TGTGCCAGCAGTCGGGACAGAGTTGAAGCTTTCTTT	TRBV27	TRBJ1-1	TRBD1	NA
CASSLALRGTGDGNEQFF	TGTGCCAGCAGCTTAGCACTGCGGGGGACAGGGGATGGGAATGAGCAGTTCTTC	TRBV11-1	TRBJ2-1	TRBD1	once
CASGTRTGGTDTQYF	TGTGCCAGTGGGACCCGGACAGGGGGTACAGATACGCAGTATTTT	TRBV19	TRBJ2-3	TRBD1	once
CASSNPPDSVQETQYF	TGTGCCAGCAGCAACCCCCCCGACAGCGTCCAAGAGACCCAGTACTTC	TRBV21-1	TRBJ2-5	NA	once
CASSESVGGSSRTDTQYF	TGCGCCAGCAGTGAGTCTGTGGGAGGAAGCTCTCGCACAGATACGCAGTATTTT	TRBV10-2	TRBJ2-3	NA	NA
CASSWPPGYQRIGETQYF	TGTGCCAGCAGTTGGCCCCCGGGCTACCAGAGAATAGGGGAGACCCAGTACTTC	TRBV7-9	TRBJ2-5	NA	NA
CAWTGGHTDTQYF	TGTGCCTGGACCGGCGGCCACACAGATACGCAGTATTTT	TRBV30	TRBJ2-3	NA	NA
CATEQEVFHNEQYF	TGTGCCACCGAGCAAGAGGTGTTTCACAACGAGCAGTACTTC	TRBV2	TRBJ2-7	NA	few
CASSTPRGLAGVGEQFF	TGTGCCAGTAGTACTCCGCGCGGACTAGCGGGAGTTGGTGAGCAGTTCTTC	TRBV19	TRBJ2-1	TRBD2	NA
CASSQFQGSNTGELFF	TGTGCCAGCAGCCAATTCCAGGGCAGCAACACCGGGGAGCTGTTTTTT	TRBV14	TRBJ2-2	NA	NA
CASSWGLAVSTDTQYF	TGTGCCAGCAGCTGGGGACTAGCGGTTAGCACAGATACGCAGTATTTT	TRBV7-2	TRBJ2-3	TRBD2	NA
CAWSRNRDLEAFF	TGTGCCTGGAGTCGCAACCGGGACTTAGAAGCTTTCTTT	TRBV30	TRBJ1-1	NA	NA
CASSPRGGGPLNTEAFF	TGTGCCAGCAGCCCTAGGGGCGGGGGACCCCTGAACACTGAAGCTTTCTTT	TRBV5-5	TRBJ1-1	NA	NA
CASNIDRDHEKLFF	TGTGCCAGCAATATTGACAGGGATCATGAAAAACTGTTTTTT	TRBV6-1	TRBJ1-4	TRBD1	NA
CASRHPPGLAGVNTGELFF	TGTGCCAGCAGACATCCGCCGGGACTAGCGGGAGTTAACACCGGGGAGCTGTTTTTT	TRBV28	TRBJ2-2	TRBD2	NA
CASSVSGSGEKLFF	TGCGCCAGCAGCGTCTCCGGCTCGGGGGAAAAACTGTTTTTT	TRBV5-1	TRBJ1-4	NA	NA
CASSQEGFRGAFF	TGCGCCAGCAGCCAAGAGGGATTTAGGGGAGCTTTCTTT	TRBV4-1	TRBJ1-1	NA	NA
CAISDPLRDGYTF	TGTGCCATCAGTGACCCGTTGAGGGATGGCTACACCTTC	TRBV10-3	TRBJ1-2	NA	NA
CASSRQDGTTEAFF	TGTGCCAGCAGTCGTCAGGACGGGACGACTGAAGCTTTCTTT	TRBV6-5	TRBJ1-1	NA	once
CASTVLAVAAGQYF	TGTGCCAGCACTGTACTAGCGGTCGCCGCGGGGCAGTACTTC	TRBV6-1	TRBJ2-7	TRBD2	NA
CASSLIPGGYTF	TGTGCCAGCAGCTTGATCCCCGGGGGCTACACCTTC	TRBV5-4	TRBJ1-2	NA	NA
CASSYDPGYEQYF	TGTGCCAGCAGTTACGACCCGGGCTACGAGCAGTACTTC	TRBV6-6	TRBJ2-7	NA	NA
CASSQTPGLAGFGSNEQFF	TGTGCCAGCAGCCAAACCCCGGGACTAGCGGGTTTTGGTAGTAATGAGCAGTTCTTC	TRBV14	TRBJ2-1	TRBD2	NA
CASTSQGTQYF	TGTGCCAGTACCTCCCAAGGGACCCAGTACTTC	TRBV19	TRBJ2-5	NA	NA
CASSPPALGGELFF	TGTGCCAGCAGTCCCCCGGCGCTAGGCGGGGAGCTGTTTTTT	TRBV11-2	TRBJ2-2	NA	NA
CSVQASLGYEQYF	TGCAGCGTTCAGGCTAGCTTAGGCTACGAGCAGTACTTC	TRBV29-1	TRBJ2-7	NA	NA
CASSPTTWRMNTEAFF	TGTGCCAGCAGCCCCACCACTTGGAGGATGAACACTGAAGCTTTCTTT	TRBV11-2	TRBJ1-1	NA	NA
CASSLESQRGRETQYF	TGCGCCAGCAGCTTGGAATCCCAGAGGGGCCGAGAGACCCAGTACTTC	TRBV5-1	TRBJ2-5	NA	few
CASSLGTYSYEQYF	TGCGCCAGCAGCTTGGGGACCTACTCCTACGAGCAGTACTTC	TRBV5-1	TRBJ2-7	NA	NA
CASSSGTGVSTGELFF	TGTGCCAGCAGTTCTGGGACAGGGGTATCCACCGGGGAGCTGTTTTTT	TRBV27	TRBJ2-2	TRBD1	NA
CAWTGGSGGYTF	TGTGCCTGGACCGGAGGGTCGGGTGGCTACACCTTC	TRBV30	TRBJ1-2	NA	NA
CASSVDREKTQYF	TGTGCCAGCAGCGTGGACAGGGAAAAGACCCAGTACTTC	TRBV5-4	TRBJ2-5	TRBD1	NA
CASSLSFPSGTNEQFF	TGTGCCAGCAGTTTATCGTTCCCTAGCGGGACCAATGAGCAGTTCTTC	TRBV27	TRBJ2-1	TRBD2	NA
CSPKEWGGGEAFF	TGCAGCCCGAAAGAGTGGGGGGGAGGTGAAGCTTTCTTT	TRBV29-1	TRBJ1-1	NA	NA
CAAGTENTGELFF	TGTGCCGCCGGGACTGAGAACACCGGGGAGCTGTTTTTT	TRBV7-8	TRBJ2-2	NA	NA
CASSLGTGGLGKLFF	TGTGCCAGCAGTCTAGGGACAGGAGGTCTCGGGAAACTGTTTTTT	TRBV28	TRBJ1-4	TRBD1	NA
CASRPPGRITEAFF	TGTGCCAGCAGACCCCCGGGACGGATCACTGAAGCTTTCTTT	TRBV6-5	TRBJ1-1	NA	NA
CASSLVGQRNTGELFF	TGCGCCAGCAGCTTGGTAGGACAGAGGAACACCGGGGAGCTGTTTTTT	TRBV5-1	TRBJ2-2	NA	NA
CAKQGRHRAYGYTF	TGTGCCAAGCAGGGCCGACACCGGGCGTATGGCTACACCTTC	TRBV9	TRBJ1-2	NA	NA
CASSTETAYDGYTF	TGTGCCAGCTCAACTGAGACAGCTTATGATGGCTACACCTTC	TRBV6-1	TRBJ1-2	NA	NA
CASSGGTGGTLNYGYTF	TGTGCCAGCAGTGGCGGGACAGGGGGGACTCTAAACTATGGCTACACCTTC	TRBV6-1	TRBJ1-2	TRBD1	NA
CASSQEVPGSYEQYF	TGCGCCAGCAGCCAAGAAGTGCCGGGCAGCTACGAGCAGTACTTC	TRBV4-1	TRBJ2-7	NA	few